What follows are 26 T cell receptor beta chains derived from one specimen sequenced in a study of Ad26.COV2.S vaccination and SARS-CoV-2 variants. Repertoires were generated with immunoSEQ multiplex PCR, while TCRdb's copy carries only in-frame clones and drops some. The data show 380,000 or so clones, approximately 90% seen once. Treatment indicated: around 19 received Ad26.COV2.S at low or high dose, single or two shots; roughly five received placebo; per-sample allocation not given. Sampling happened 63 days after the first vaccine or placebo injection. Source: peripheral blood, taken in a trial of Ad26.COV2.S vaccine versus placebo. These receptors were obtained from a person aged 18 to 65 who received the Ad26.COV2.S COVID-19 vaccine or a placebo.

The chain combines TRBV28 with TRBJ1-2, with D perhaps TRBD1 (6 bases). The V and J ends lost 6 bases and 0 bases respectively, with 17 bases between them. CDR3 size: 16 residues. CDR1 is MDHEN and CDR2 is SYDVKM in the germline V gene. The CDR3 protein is CASSPGGGDANYGYTF. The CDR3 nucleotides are TGTGCCAGCAGCCCGGGAGGGGGGGACGCTAACTATGGCTACACCTTC.

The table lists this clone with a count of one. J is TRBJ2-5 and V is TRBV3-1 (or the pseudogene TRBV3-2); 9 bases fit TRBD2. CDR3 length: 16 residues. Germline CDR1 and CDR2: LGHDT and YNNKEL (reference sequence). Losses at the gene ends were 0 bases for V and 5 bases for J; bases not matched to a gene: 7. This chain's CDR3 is CASSQDLAGGLETQYF. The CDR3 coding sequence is TGTGCCAGCAGCCAAGATCTGGCGGGGGGGCTGGAGACCCAGTACTTC.

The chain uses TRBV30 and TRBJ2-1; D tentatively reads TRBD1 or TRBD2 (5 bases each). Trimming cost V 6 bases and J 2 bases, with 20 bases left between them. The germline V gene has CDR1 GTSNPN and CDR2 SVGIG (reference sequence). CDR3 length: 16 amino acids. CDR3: CACPRGTGPTYNEQFF. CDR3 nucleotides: TGTGCCTGTCCGAGGGGTACGGGACCAACCTACAATGAGCAGTTCTTC.

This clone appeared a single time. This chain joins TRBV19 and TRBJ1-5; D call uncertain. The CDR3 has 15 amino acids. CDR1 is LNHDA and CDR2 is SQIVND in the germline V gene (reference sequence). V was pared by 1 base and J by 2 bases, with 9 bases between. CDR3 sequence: CASSIVGSGNQPQHF. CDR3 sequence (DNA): TGTGCCAGTAGTATAGTAGGGTCCGGCAATCAGCCCCAGCATTTT.

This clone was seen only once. The CDR3 sequence is CASSLSGNTIYF. The CDR3 DNA reads as TGTGCCAGCAGCCTTTCTGGAAACACCATATATTTT. The chain couples TRBV6-2 or TRBV6-3 to TRBJ1-3; no firm D call. The CDR3 runs to 12 residues. Trimming left V 6 bases short and J 1 base short, with 4 bases between. The germline gives CDR1 MNHEY, CDR2 SVGEGT.

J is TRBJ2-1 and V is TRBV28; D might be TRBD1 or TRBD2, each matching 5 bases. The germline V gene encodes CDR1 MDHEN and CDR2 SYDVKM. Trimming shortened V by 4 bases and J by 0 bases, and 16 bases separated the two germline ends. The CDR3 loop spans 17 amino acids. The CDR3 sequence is CASSWGLSGVSYNEQFF. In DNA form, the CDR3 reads TGTGCCAGCAGTTGGGGGTTGAGTGGCGTCTCCTACAATGAGCAGTTCTTC.

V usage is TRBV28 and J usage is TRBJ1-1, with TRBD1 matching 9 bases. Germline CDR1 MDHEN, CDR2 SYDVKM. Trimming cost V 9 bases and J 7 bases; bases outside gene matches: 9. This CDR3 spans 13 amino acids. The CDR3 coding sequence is TGTGCCAGTCTGGACAGGGGAGGGGGTGAAGCTTTCTTT. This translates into CASLDRGGGEAFF. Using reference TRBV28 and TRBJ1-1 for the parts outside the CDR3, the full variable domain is DVKVTQSSRYLVKRTGEKVFLECVQDMDHENMFWYRQDPGLGLRLIYFSYDVKMKEKGDIPEGYSVSREKKERFSLILESASTNQTSMYLCASLDRGGGEAFFGQGTRLTVV.

CDR3 in DNA: TGCGCCAGCAGGGAGAAAAACACTGAAGCTTTCTTT. As protein: CASREKNTEAFF. The V and J genes are TRBV5-1 and TRBJ1-1; D unresolved. CDR1 SGHRS and CDR2 YFSETQ come from the germline V gene. V was shortened by 5 bases and J by 2 bases, with 7 bases between the two germline ends. The CDR3 spans 12 residues.

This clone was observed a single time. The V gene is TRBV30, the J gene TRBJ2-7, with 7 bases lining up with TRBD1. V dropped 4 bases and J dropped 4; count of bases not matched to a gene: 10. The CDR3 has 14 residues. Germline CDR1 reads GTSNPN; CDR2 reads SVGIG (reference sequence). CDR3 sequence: CAWTSGQLSYEQYF. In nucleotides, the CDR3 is TGTGCCTGGACTTCGGGACAGCTATCTTACGAGCAGTACTTC.

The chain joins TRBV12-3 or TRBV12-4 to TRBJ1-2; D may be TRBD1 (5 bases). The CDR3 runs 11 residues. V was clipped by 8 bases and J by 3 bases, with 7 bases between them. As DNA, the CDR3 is TGTGCCAGCTCAGGGTACTATGGCTACACCTTC. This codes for CASSGYYGYTF.

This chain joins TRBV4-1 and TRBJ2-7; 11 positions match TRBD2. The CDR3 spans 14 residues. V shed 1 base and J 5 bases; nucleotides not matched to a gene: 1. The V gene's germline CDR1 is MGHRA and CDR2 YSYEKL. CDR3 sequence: CASSQVTSGDEQYF. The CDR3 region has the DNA TGCGCCAGCAGCCAAGTGACTAGCGGGGACGAGCAGTACTTC.

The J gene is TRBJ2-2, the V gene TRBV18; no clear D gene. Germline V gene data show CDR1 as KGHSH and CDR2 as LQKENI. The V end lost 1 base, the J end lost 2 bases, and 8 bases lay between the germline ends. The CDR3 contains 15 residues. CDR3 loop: CASSPRPVNTGELFF. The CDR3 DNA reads TGTGCCAGCTCACCACGGCCAGTTAACACCGGGGAGCTGTTTTTT.

The CDR3 DNA is TGTGCCAGCAGCCCTGTGAGGGGCGCTGGAAACACCATATATTTT. Its protein is CASSPVRGAGNTIYF. The chain recombines TRBV7-9 with TRBJ1-3; D is possibly TRBD1 (5 bases). CDR3 length: 15 residues. Germline CDR1 and CDR2: SEHNR and FQNEAQ (reference sequence). V was trimmed by 5 bases and J by 2 bases, leaving 13 bases between them.

CDR3 sequence reads: CASRSGGPTTTNEKLFF. DNA of the CDR3: TGTGCCAGCCGTTCAGGGGGCCCCACAACAACTAATGAAAAACTGTTTTTT. The chain recombines TRBV9 with TRBJ1-4, with 8 bases lining up with TRBD1. Germline V gives CDR1 SGDLS, CDR2 YYNGEE. The CDR3 covers 17 residues. The J segment lost 0 bases and the V segment lost 7 bases, leaving 11 bases of the junction unmatched.

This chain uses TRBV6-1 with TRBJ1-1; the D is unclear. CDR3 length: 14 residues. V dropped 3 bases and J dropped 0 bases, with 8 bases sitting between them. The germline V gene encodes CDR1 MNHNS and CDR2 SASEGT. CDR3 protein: CASSDLNMNTEAFF. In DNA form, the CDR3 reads TGTGCCAGCAGTGATCTGAACATGAACACTGAAGCTTTCTTT.

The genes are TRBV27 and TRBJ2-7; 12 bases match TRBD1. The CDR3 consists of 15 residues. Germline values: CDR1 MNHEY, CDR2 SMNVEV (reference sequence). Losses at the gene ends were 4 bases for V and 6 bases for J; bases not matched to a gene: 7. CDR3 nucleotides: TGTGCCAGCAGTTCAACCGGGACAGGGGGCGGCGAGCAGTACTTC. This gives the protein CASSSTGTGGGEQYF.

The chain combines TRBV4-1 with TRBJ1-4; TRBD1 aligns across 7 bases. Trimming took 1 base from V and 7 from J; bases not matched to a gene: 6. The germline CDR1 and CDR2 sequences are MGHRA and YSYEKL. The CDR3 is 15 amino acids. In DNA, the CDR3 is TGCGCCAGCAGCCAAGGACAGGGCGGGAGTGAAAAACTGTTTTTT. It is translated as CASSQGQGGSEKLFF.

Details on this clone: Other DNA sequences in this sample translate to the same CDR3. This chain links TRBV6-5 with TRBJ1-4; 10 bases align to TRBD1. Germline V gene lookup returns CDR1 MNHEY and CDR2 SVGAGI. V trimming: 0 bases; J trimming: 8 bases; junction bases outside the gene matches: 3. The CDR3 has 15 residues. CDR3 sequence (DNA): TGTGCCAGCAGTTACTCGGGACAGGGGTACGAAAAACTGTTTTTT. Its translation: CASSYSGQGYEKLFF.

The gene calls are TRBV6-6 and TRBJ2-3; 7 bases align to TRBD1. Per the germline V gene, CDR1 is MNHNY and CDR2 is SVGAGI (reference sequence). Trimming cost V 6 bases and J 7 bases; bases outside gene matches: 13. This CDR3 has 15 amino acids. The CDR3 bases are TGTGCCAGCAGCTCCCGGGGTAGGGGGCAATATACGCAGTATTTT. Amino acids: CASSSRGRGQYTQYF.

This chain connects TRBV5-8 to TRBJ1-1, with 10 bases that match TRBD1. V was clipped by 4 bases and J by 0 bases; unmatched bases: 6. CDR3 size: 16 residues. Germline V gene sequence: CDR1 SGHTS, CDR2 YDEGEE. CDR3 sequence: CASSSPGTGVNTEAFF. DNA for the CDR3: TGTGCCAGCAGCAGCCCGGGGACAGGGGTGAACACTGAAGCTTTCTTT. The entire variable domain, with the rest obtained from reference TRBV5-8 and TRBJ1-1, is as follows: EAGVTQSPTHLIKTRGQQATLRCSPISGHTSVYWYQQALGLGLQFLLWYDEGEERNRGNFPPRFSGRQFPNYSSELNVNALELEDSALYLCASSSPGTGVNTEAFFGQGTRLTVV.

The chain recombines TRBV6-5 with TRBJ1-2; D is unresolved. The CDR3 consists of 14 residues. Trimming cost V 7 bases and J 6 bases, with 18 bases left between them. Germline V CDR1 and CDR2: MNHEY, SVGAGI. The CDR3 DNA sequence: TGTGCCAGCACCGAGGACCCATCCAACGATGGCTACACCTTC. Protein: CASTEDPSNDGYTF.

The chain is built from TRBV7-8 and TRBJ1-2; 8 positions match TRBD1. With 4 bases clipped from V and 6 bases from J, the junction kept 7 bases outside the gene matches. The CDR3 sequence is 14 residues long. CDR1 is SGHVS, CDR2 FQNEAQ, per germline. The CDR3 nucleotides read TGTGCCAGCAGCTCCTCTCGGACAGGGAATGGCTACACCTTC. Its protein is CASSSSRTGNGYTF.

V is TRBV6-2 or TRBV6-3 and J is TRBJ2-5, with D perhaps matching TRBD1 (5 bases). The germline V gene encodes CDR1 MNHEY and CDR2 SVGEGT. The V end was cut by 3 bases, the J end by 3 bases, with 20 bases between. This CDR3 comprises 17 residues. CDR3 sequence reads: CASSYIRQGIQKETQYF. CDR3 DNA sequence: TGTGCCAGCAGTTATATTCGGCAGGGCATTCAAAAAGAGACCCAGTACTTC.

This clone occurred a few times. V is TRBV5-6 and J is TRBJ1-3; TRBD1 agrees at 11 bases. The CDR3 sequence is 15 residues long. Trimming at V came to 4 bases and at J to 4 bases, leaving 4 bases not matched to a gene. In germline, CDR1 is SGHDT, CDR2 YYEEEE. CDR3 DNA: TGTGCCAGCAGCGGACAGGGGGCGCAAGGAAACACCATATATTTT. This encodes CASSGQGAQGNTIYF.

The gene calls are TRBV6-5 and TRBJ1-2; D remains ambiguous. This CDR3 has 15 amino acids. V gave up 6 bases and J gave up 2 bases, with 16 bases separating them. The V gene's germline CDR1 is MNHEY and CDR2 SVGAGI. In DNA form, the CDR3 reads TGTGCCAGCAGCCGAACCCTCGACTCAAACTATGGCTACACCTTC. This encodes CASSRTLDSNYGYTF.

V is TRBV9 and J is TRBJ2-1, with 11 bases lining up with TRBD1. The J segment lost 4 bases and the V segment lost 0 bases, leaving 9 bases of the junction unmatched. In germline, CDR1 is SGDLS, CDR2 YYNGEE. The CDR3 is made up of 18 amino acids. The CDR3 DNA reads TGTGCCAGCAGCGTAGACACGGGACAGGGGGTCTTTTACAATGAGCAGTTCTTC. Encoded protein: CASSVDTGQGVFYNEQFF.